This T cell receptor beta chain was documented in a study of cytomegalovirus exposure and HLA in healthy donors. Study details: There were under 130 million unique TCR beta sequences, drawn from about 180 million T cells, in an earlier analysis. Within an early data release were tens of millions of unique TCRs drawn from HLA-typed donors. Whole-study results and caveats: Data from an earlier analysis indicated that most TCR beta V segments were productive either about 87% or about 30% of the time. TCR beta V- and J-gene trimming, according to a later analysis, was linked to a missense DCLRE1C variant.

Notes on this clone: Its antigen is as yet unknown.

Both 60 Vbeta primers and 13 Jbeta primers went into the PCR. Using immunoSEQ multiplex PCR, the repertoire was profiled, and TCRdb retains in-frame clones only, with some absent. This sample has 110,000 to 150,000 clones, with 75% to 85% found just once. The CDR3 spans 15 residues. V was pared by 6 bases and J by 4 bases, with 16 bases between. CDR1 and CDR2 from the germline V gene are SGHAT and FQDESV (reference sequence). The TCR sequence derives from a woman between 18 and 30 years old in good health and CMV-seropositive. The rearrangement joins TRBV11-1 to TRBJ2-1; possible D gene TRBD2, 6 bases. The sequenced sample consisted of PBMCs. CDR3 in DNA: TGTGCCAGCAGTGACGGGGACCTAGCGTACAATGAGCAGTTCTTC. Translated, it gives CASSDGDLAYNEQFF.